This T cell receptor beta chain was captured by sequencing in a study of blood T cell repertoires in COVID-19. Study context: Collection of acute and convalescent COVID-19 samples took place in the United States, Italy and Spain.

Seattle-derived patients entered the study during active infection and were followed longitudinally. Generated by immunoSEQ multiplex PCR, the TCRdb table keeps only in-frame clones and is missing some. The data hold about 200,000 clones, with roughly 85% observed a single time. Trimming at V came to 1 base and at J to 7 bases, leaving 4 bases not matched to a gene. The germline V gene encodes CDR1 MNHNS and CDR2 SASEGT. The CDR3 contains 14 residues. This clone was counted between two and nine times. This sequence joins TRBV6-1 and TRBJ2-1, with 7 bases fitting TRBD1. This clonotype was sampled from a woman in her 70s with COVID-19, enrolled during active disease. Sequenced sample: peripheral blood. CDR3 in DNA: TGTGCCAGCAGTGAAGGACAGGGTCGGAATGAGCAGTTCTTC. This sequence encodes CASSEGQGRNEQFF.